This T cell receptor beta chain was identified in a study of T cells in localized non-small cell lung cancer (dated by TCRdb to 2020 to 2022). Study-level background: T cell repertoires of some 240 early-stage NSCLC patients were analyzed, with tumors being compared against uninvolved tumor-adjacent lungs. A mean age of around 66 years was recorded for the NSCLC patients, of whom around 140 were male and 95 to 110 were female. The cohort consisted of roughly 240 treatment-naive NSCLC patients whose localized lung tumors had been resected. Overall study results and their limits: Multi-region tumor sequencing was not performed, so intratumor heterogeneity could not be excluded. Higher T cell density in blood was associated with longer overall survival, whereas higher clonality in adjacent lung was associated with shorter survival. Uninvolved tumor-adjacent lung showed the highest T cell clonality, higher than tumor, which suggests more focused antigenic responses in the adjacent lung. Because the study design was exploratory, TCR variables were selected using unadjusted p-values without false-discovery rate correction. Of the top 100 tumor clones, a median of roughly 53 were detected in paired uninvolved adjacent lung; around 27 were also among that lung's top 100.

A note on this clone: The antigen it binds to is not known. No quality values exist for individual bases; no much larger clone is one base distant.

At diagnosis, tumor, uninvolved tumor-adjacent lung and peripheral blood were collected and then preserved as a mix of FFPE and fresh-frozen material. Blood samples were analyzed as peripheral blood mononuclear cells for TCR repertoire profiling. TCR beta CDR3 regions were sequenced from DNA using the immunoSEQ Assay. The study's processing was this. T cell density was computed as TCR beta template counts normalized to usable DNA estimated by amplifying housekeeping genes. Richness was estimated with the preseqR package, extrapolating to 400,000 templates for PBMC samples and 120,000 templates for tissue samples. Clonality was calculated as one minus Pielou's evenness. Differential abundance testing on productive amino-acid clonotypes, with a minimum total count of 5 and an alpha of 0.1, was used to identify tissue-enriched TCRs. The Jaccard Index and the Morisita Overlap Index were used to measure how much the repertoires overlapped between compartments. GLIPH clustered TCR beta CDR3s with public tetramer-defined viral CDR3s; viral motifs required at least three viral sequences plus V-gene enrichment. In TCRdb, the immuneACCESS table is reduced to in-frame sequences with V and J assigned. These tables do not hold every clone; where another copy was compared, an unresolved V gene accounts for under half, and the others remain unexplained. D and trimming were read from the DNA, whereas the V and J calls and clone size are those reported in that table. The sample table records roughly 16,000 clones; roughly 90% of these occur just once. Together, the top ten hold 27% of the sample.

The germline ends are 17 bases apart after V is trimmed by 6 bases and J by 7 bases. The CDR3 holds 14 amino acids from the cysteine to the phenylalanine. Left in the record is the CDR3 DNA by itself, 42 bases read in frame from the first base. The germline V gene supplies CDR1 SGHRS and CDR2 YFSETQ. The rearranged chain carries TRBV5-1 and TRBJ2-1; a weak D assignment points to TRBD2 (6 bases agree). Sequencing used peripheral blood, obtained before any cancer treatment. The clonotype originates from an older female donor with stage III squamous cell lung carcinoma. The CDR3 is CASTGYPRGNEQFF. The DNA sequence follows: TGCGCCAGCACGGGCTACCCCCGGGGGAATGAGCAGTTCTTC.